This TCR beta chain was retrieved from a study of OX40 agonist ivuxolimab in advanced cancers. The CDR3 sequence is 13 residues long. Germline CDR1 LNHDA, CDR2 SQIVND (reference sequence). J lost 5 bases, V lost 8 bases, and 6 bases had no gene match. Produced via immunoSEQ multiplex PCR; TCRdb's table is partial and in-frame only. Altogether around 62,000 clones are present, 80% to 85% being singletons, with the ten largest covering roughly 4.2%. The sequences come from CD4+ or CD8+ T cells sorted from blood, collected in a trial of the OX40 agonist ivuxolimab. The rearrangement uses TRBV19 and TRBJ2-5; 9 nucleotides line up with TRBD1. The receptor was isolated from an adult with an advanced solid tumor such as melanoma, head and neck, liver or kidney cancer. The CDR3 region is CASSGQGRETQYF. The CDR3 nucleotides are TGTGCCAGTTCCGGACAGGGGAGGGAGACCCAGTACTTC.